This record looks at one T cell receptor beta chain sequence and its context. The data derive from a study of shared clonotypes between healthy human individuals. Study-wide background: The plates for each donor numbered three CD4 naive, three CD4 memory, two CD8 naive and one CD8 memory.

TCRdb's table, derived via immunoSEQ multiplex PCR, lists solely in-frame clones and lacks some. The data show about 2.3 million clones, more than 85% seen once. Into CD45RA+ naive and CD45RA-negative memory subsets, the CD4+ cells were split. The germline gives CDR1 MNHEY, CDR2 SMNVEV (reference sequence). The CDR3 runs to 15 residues. The trim removed 3 bases at V and 5 bases at J, leaving 6 bases unmatched. Input material: naive CD4+ T cells from PBMCs. Subset: CD45RA+ positively selected. This chain links TRBV27 with TRBJ1-1, with TRBD1 matching 10 bases. The receptor was isolated from a man between 18 and 29 years old in good health. Some clones in this sample may be carry-over from other donors' samples. CDR3 nucleotide sequence: TGTGCCAGCAGTTTCTTCCCGGGACAGGGGACTGAAGCTTTCTTT. As protein: CASSFFPGQGTEAFF.